These 32 T cell receptor beta chains originate from one sample sequenced in a study of brain T cells in children with intractable seizures. The data were produced by immunoSEQ multiplex PCR, yet TCRdb's version contains in-frame clones alone and is incomplete. The data contain about 320,000 clones, 93% of them singletons. Time point: blood from clinic visit 5 months post-surgery; TSC patient then seizure free. The sample was peripheral blood, taken about 5 months after surgery. These receptors were obtained from a boy younger than two with tuberous sclerosis and intractable seizures.

This chain uses TRBV4-1 with TRBJ2-3, with D possibly TRBD1 on 6 matching bases. CDR3 length: 16 amino acids. Germline CDR1 is MGHRA and CDR2 is YSYEKL. Trimming stripped 3 bases from V and 3 bases from J, with 16 bases between. CDR3 sequence (DNA): TGCGCCAGCAGCCACTCCACCGGGCAGGGGACAGATACGCAGTATTTT. It yields the protein CASSHSTGQGTDTQYF.

This chain joins TRBV6-5 and TRBJ2-3; D not certain. The CDR3 sequence is 13 residues long. Trimming took off 5 bases at V and 2 bases at J, with 8 bases between the two ends. Per germline, CDR1 MNHEY and CDR2 SVGAGI. CDR3 amino acids: CASSRPNTDTQYF. The DNA for the CDR3 is TGTGCCAGCAGTAGACCTAACACAGATACGCAGTATTTT.

The J gene is TRBJ1-5, the V gene TRBV21-1. TRBV21-1 is flagged as a pseudogene. This CDR3 is built from 14 residues. The CDR3 DNA reads as TGTGCCAGCAGCAAAGACGGTAGCAATCAGCCCCAGCATTTT. Protein product: CASSKDGSNQPQHF.

This chain connects TRBV7-9 to TRBJ2-2; D is undetermined. Trimming took off 5 bases at V and 8 bases at J, with 15 bases between the two ends. The CDR3 has 14 amino acids. The germline gives CDR1 SEHNR, CDR2 FQNEAQ (reference sequence). The DNA for the CDR3 is TGTGCCAGCAGCCCCGGGCCGAGCGCGGGGGAGCTGTTTTTT. This codes for CASSPGPSAGELFF.

This clone has only one observation. The chain links TRBV5-1 to TRBJ1-2, with TRBD1 as a possible D gene (6 bases). V lost 7 bases to trimming and J lost 1 base, with 11 bases between them. Germline V gene data show CDR1 as SGHRS and CDR2 as YFSETQ. There are 13 residues in the CDR3. The CDR3, as DNA: TGCGCCAGCGGCCAACAGGGTAACTATGGCTACACCTTC. Translated, it gives CASGQQGNYGYTF. The full variable domain, with the rest looked up from reference TRBV5-1 and TRBJ1-2, is KAGVTQTPRYLIKTRGQQVTLSCSPISGHRSVSWYQQTPGQGLQFLFEYFSETQRNKGNFPGRFSGRQFSNSRSEMNVSTLELGDSALYLCASGQQGNYGYTFGSGTRLTVV.

This chain joins TRBV11-2 and TRBJ2-2, with 7 nucleotides matching TRBD1. This CDR3 comprises 16 residues. Germline assignment: CDR1 SGHAT and CDR2 FQNNGV. V gave up 5 bases and J gave up 1 base; unmatched junction bases: 7. CDR3 nucleotide sequence: TGTGCCAGCAGCCCGGGACAGCCCCTGAACACCGGGGAGCTGTTTTTT. Amino acids: CASSPGQPLNTGELFF.

This chain connects TRBV7-2 to TRBJ2-7; D possibly corresponds to TRBD1 (6 bases). Between the trimmed V and J ends, which lost 2 bases and 3 bases, there was a span of 14 bases. The CDR3 contains 15 residues. Germline CDR1 and CDR2: SGHTA and FQGNSA. CDR3: CASSLYRDTNYEQYF. DNA of the CDR3: TGTGCCAGCAGCTTATATCGGGACACAAACTACGAGCAGTACTTC.

The chain carries TRBV10-2 and TRBJ2-7; 9 nucleotides align to TRBD2. After removal of 6 bases from V and 0 bases from J, the junction contained 9 bases not matched to a gene. Germline V gives CDR1 WSHSY, CDR2 SAAADI. The CDR3 is made up of 16 amino acids. CDR3 bases: TGCGCCAGCAGAGCTCTGGAGCGGGGGGACTCCTACGAGCAGTACTTC. The encoded protein is CASRALERGDSYEQYF.

V is TRBV19 and J is TRBJ1-2, with D possibly being TRBD1 (5 bases). The V end lost 5 bases, the J end lost 5 bases, and 21 bases lay between the germline ends. The CDR3 has 16 residues. Germline CDR1 LNHDA, CDR2 SQIVND (reference sequence). DNA of the CDR3: TGTGCCAGTAGTGTCGCTGTGACAGTATCGGAGTATGGCTACACCTTC. This encodes CASSVAVTVSEYGYTF.

The rearrangement uses TRBV7-3 and TRBJ2-5, with 7 bases aligning to TRBD1. Losses at the gene ends were 5 bases for V and 1 base for J; bases not matched to a gene: 4. The CDR3 runs 14 residues. Germline V gene sequence: CDR1 SGHTA, CDR2 FQGTGA. CDR3 nucleotides: TGTGCCAGCAGCCCTACAGGGGTCCAAGAGACCCAGTACTTC. Amino acids: CASSPTGVQETQYF.

The rearrangement uses TRBV5-1 and TRBJ1-4, with D possibly matching TRBD1 (5 bases). This CDR3 comprises 13 residues. Per germline, CDR1 SGHRS and CDR2 YFSETQ. V was clipped by 0 bases and J by 10 bases, with 10 bases between them. The CDR3 spells CASSLAGDGKLFF. CDR3 DNA: TGCGCCAGCAGCTTGGCGGGGGACGGAAAACTGTTTTTT.

The rearrangement joins TRBV7-3 to TRBJ2-7; TRBD2 agrees at 10 bases. V dropped 5 bases and J dropped 0; count of bases not matched to a gene: 4. Per germline, CDR1 SGHTA and CDR2 FQGTGA. The CDR3 consists of 15 residues. CDR3 nucleotides: TGTGCCAGCAGCGAAGCGGGAGGGCTCTCCTACGAGCAGTACTTC. Translation: CASSEAGGLSYEQYF.

V gene TRBV6-5 combines with J gene TRBJ2-7, with 9 bases that match TRBD1. CDR3 size: 16 residues. J lost 6 bases, V lost 2 bases, and 11 bases had no gene match. The germline CDR1 and CDR2 sequences are MNHEY and SVGAGI. CDR3 DNA: TGTGCCAGCAGTTACCACCGGGACAGGGTAGGGCGCGAGCAGTACTTC. Translation gives CASSYHRDRVGREQYF.

The chain carries TRBV19 and TRBJ1-2, with no clear D. CDR3 length equals 14 residues. V was trimmed by 0 bases and J by 7 bases, leaving 12 bases between them. CDR1 is LNHDA and CDR2 is SQIVND in the germline V gene (reference sequence). CDR3: CASSIDLGDGGYTF. The CDR3 DNA reads TGTGCCAGTAGTATAGATCTCGGTGATGGTGGCTACACCTTC.

The rearrangement joins TRBV29-1 to TRBJ1-1, with TRBD1 as a possible D gene (6 bases). Germline CDR1 reads SQVTM; CDR2 reads ANQGSEA. The V end was cut by 2 bases, the J end by 4 bases, with 11 bases between. There are 13 residues in the CDR3. The CDR3 nucleotides are TGCAGCGTTGAACCCAAGACAGGCACTGAAGCTTTCTTT. It is translated as CSVEPKTGTEAFF.

The rearrangement joins TRBV5-4 to TRBJ1-2, with 8 bases matching TRBD1. This CDR3 has 16 residues. Germline V CDR1 and CDR2: SGHNT, YYREEE (reference sequence). J gave up 3 bases and V 4 bases, and 11 bases lay outside the gene matches. CDR3 sequence: CASSTDREGRYYGYTF. CDR3 sequence (DNA): TGTGCCAGCAGCACGGACAGGGAGGGACGTTACTATGGCTACACCTTC.

The chain employs TRBV6-5 and TRBJ2-5; D call uncertain. The V gene lost 1 base and the J gene lost 1 base, with 4 bases spanning the gap. The germline CDR1 and CDR2 sequences are MNHEY and SVGAGI. The CDR3 is 13 residues long. The CDR3 reads CASSYYSQETQYF. The CDR3, as DNA: TGTGCCAGCAGTTACTACAGCCAAGAGACCCAGTACTTC.

In nucleotides, the CDR3 is TGTGCCAGCAGCTTATTGCAGGGGTCTGCCAATTTGGGTGGCTACACCTTC. Encoded protein: CASSLLQGSANLGGYTF. The gene calls are TRBV7-9 and TRBJ1-2; perhaps TRBD1 as D (6 bases). Germline V gene sequence: CDR1 SEHNR, CDR2 FQNEAQ (reference sequence). The CDR3 sequence is 17 residues long. V dropped 2 bases and J dropped 7 bases, with 23 bases sitting between them.

The CDR3 reads CASSQGGEQFF. As DNA, the CDR3 is TGTGCCAGCAGCCAAGGTGGTGAGCAGTTCTTC. The chain has TRBV11-3 and TRBJ2-1, with no clear D. The CDR3 has 11 residues. Trimming pared 5 bases from V and 9 bases from J, leaving 8 bases between. Germline V CDR1 and CDR2: SGHNT, YENEEA. Together with reference TRBV11-3 and TRBJ2-1, the CDR3 gives the full variable domain: EAGVVQSPRYKIIEKKQPVAFWCNPISGHNTLYWYLQNLGQGPELLIRYENEEAVDDSQLPKDRFSAERLKGVDSTLKIQPAELGDSAVYLCASSQGGEQFFGPGTRLTVL.

The genes are TRBV9 and TRBJ2-7; 7 positions agree with TRBD1. V dropped 0 bases and J dropped 5; count of bases not matched to a gene: 5. Per the germline V gene, CDR1 is SGDLS and CDR2 is YYNGEE. The CDR3 covers 14 residues. The CDR3 DNA follows: TGTGCCAGCAGCGTAGGAGGGGGCCGTAACGAGCAGTACTTC. The encoded protein is CASSVGGGRNEQYF. Filled out from reference TRBV9 and TRBJ2-7, the complete variable domain reads DSGVTQTPKHLITATGQRVTLRCSPRSGDLSVYWYQQSLDQGLQFLIQYYNGEERAKGNILERFSAQQFPDLHSELNLSSLELGDSALYFCASSVGGGRNEQYFGPGTRLTVT.

The gene calls are TRBV5-6 and TRBJ2-7, with D perhaps TRBD1 or TRBD2 (6 bases each). The length of the CDR3 is 16 residues. V dropped 4 bases and J dropped 4 bases, with 21 bases sitting between them. Germline V lookup: CDR1 SGHDT, CDR2 YYEEEE. The CDR3 DNA reads TGTGCCAGCAGCAGTCTAGGGGGGCACAACTGGTACGAGCAGTACTTC. Encoded protein: CASSSLGGHNWYEQYF.

This chain links TRBV5-1 with TRBJ2-1; D ambiguous. Germline CDR1 is SGHRS and CDR2 is YFSETQ. V was clipped by 5 bases and J by 7 bases, with 13 bases between them. This CDR3 has 13 residues. The CDR3 nucleotides read TGCGCCAGCAGAACCCGGTTATGGAATGAGCAGTTCTTC. Residues: CASRTRLWNEQFF.

The chain recombines TRBV5-4 with TRBJ1-4; 7 bases map to TRBD1. V lost 0 bases and J lost 7; bases outside the gene matches: 6. CDR1 SGHNT and CDR2 YYREEE come from the germline V gene (reference sequence). The CDR3 length is 15 residues. Here the CDR3 reads CASSLGRGRSEKLFF. The CDR3 bases are TGTGCCAGCAGCTTGGGTAGGGGGCGTAGTGAAAAACTGTTTTTT.

The J gene is TRBJ1-3, the V gene TRBV19; no reliable D call. Germline V gene lookup returns CDR1 LNHDA and CDR2 SQIVND (reference sequence). The germline V and J ends were trimmed by 1 base and 2 bases, with 6 bases remaining between them. The CDR3 loop spans 14 amino acids. The DNA of the CDR3 is TGTGCCAGTAGTATAGGACAAGCTGGAAACACCATATATTTT. Translated, it gives CASSIGQAGNTIYF. The complete variable domain, with remaining parts taken from reference TRBV19 and TRBJ1-3, reads DGGITQSPKYLFRKEGQNVTLSCEQNLNHDAMYWYRQDPGQGLRLIYYSQIVNDFQKGDIAEGYSVSREKKESFPLTVTSAQKNPTAFYLCASSIGQAGNTIYFGEGSWLTVV.

This chain links TRBV6-5 with TRBJ1-2, with 10 bases lining up with TRBD1. This CDR3 is built from 13 residues. V dropped 5 bases and J dropped 5; count of bases not matched to a gene: 2. Germline V gene lookup returns CDR1 MNHEY and CDR2 SVGAGI. This CDR3 is CASSPDRGYGYTF. In DNA, the CDR3 is TGTGCCAGCAGTCCGGACAGGGGGTATGGCTACACCTTC.

The J gene is TRBJ2-5, the V gene TRBV6-5; no clear D gene. The CDR3 runs 11 residues. Per the germline V gene, CDR1 is MNHEY and CDR2 is SVGAGI. V lost 6 bases and J 7 bases, leaving 9 bases between the germline ends. The CDR3 sequence is CASSDDGTQYF. The CDR3 DNA reads as TGTGCCAGCAGCGATGATGGGACCCAGTACTTC.

The chain links TRBV15 to TRBJ1-1; D might be TRBD1 (5 bases). The CDR3 length is 11 residues. Germline lookup yields CDR1 LNHNV and CDR2 YYDKDF (reference sequence). V lost 6 bases and J lost 11, with 13 bases in between. The CDR3 region has the DNA TGTGCCACCAGAACAGGTTACGATGCTTTCTTT. Protein sequence: CATRTGYDAFF.

The chain carries TRBV7-2 and TRBJ2-1, with 9 bases identical to TRBD1. The CDR3 covers 16 residues. Losses at the gene ends were 2 bases for V and 4 bases for J; bases not matched to a gene: 6. The germline gives CDR1 SGHTA, CDR2 FQGNSA. CDR3 coding DNA: TGTGCCAGCAGCTTAATCCGGGACAGGGTTTACAATGAGCAGTTCTTC. Its protein is CASSLIRDRVYNEQFF.

The rearrangement links TRBV4-1 to TRBJ1-6; 7 positions agree with TRBD1. The germline gives CDR1 MGHRA, CDR2 YSYEKL. V trimming: 0 bases; J trimming: 6 bases; junction bases outside the gene matches: 2. The CDR3 extends over 15 amino acids. The DNA of the CDR3 is TGCGCCAGCAGCCAAGAAAACAGGGGTAATTCACCCCTCCACTTT. Protein: CASSQENRGNSPLHF.

The chain links TRBV9 to TRBJ2-5; TRBD2 might be the D (6 bases). This CDR3 has 16 amino acids. From germline, CDR1 is SGDLS and CDR2 YYNGEE. V lost 0 bases, J lost 4 bases, and 16 bases lay in between. The CDR3 DNA sequence: TGTGCCAGCAGCGTAGGCTCGCGGGATATTCGAGAGACCCAGTACTTC. This codes for CASSVGSRDIRETQYF.

The chain links TRBV4-1 to TRBJ2-7; possible D gene TRBD1, 6 bases. Germline V gives CDR1 MGHRA, CDR2 YSYEKL. Trimming left V 1 base short and J 0 bases short, with 10 bases between. This CDR3 has 15 residues. CDR3 region: CASSQGDTLSYEQYF. CDR3 DNA sequence: TGCGCCAGCAGCCAAGGGGACACCCTCTCCTACGAGCAGTACTTC.

The chain has TRBV5-6 and TRBJ2-2, with 8 bases identical to TRBD2. This CDR3 region has 15 residues. Trimming cost V 0 bases and J 5 bases; bases outside gene matches: 3. Germline V lookup: CDR1 SGHDT, CDR2 YYEEEE. CDR3 loop: CASSLGASGTGELFF. DNA for the CDR3: TGTGCCAGCAGCTTGGGGGCTAGCGGGACCGGGGAGCTGTTTTTT.